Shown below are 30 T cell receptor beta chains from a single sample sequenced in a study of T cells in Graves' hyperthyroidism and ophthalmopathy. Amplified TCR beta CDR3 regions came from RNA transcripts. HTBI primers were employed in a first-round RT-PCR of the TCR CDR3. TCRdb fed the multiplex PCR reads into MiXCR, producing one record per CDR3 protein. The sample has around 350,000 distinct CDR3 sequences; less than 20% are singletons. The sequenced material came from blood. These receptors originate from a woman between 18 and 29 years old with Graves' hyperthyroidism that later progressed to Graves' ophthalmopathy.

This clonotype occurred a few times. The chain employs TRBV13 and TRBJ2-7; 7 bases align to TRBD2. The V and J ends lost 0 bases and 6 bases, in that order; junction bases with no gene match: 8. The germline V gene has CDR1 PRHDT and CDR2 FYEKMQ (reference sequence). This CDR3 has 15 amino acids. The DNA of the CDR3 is TGTGCCAGCAGCTTAGGAGGCGGGAGTAGGTCCGAGCAGTACTTC. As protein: CASSLGGGSRSEQYF.

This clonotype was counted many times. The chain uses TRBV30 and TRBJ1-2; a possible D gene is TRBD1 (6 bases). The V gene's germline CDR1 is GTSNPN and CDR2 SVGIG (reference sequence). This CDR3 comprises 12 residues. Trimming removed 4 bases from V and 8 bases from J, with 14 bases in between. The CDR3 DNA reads TGTGCCTGGAACACAGGGCGCGAAGGCTACACCTTC. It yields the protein CAWNTGREGYTF.

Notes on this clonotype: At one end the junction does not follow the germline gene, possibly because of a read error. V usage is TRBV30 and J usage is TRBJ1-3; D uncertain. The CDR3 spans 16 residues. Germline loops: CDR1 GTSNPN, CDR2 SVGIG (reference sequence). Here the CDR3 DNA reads TGTGCCTGGAGTGCCCCCCGGCCGACCCCTGGACACACCATATATTTT. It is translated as CAWSAPRPTPGHTIYF.

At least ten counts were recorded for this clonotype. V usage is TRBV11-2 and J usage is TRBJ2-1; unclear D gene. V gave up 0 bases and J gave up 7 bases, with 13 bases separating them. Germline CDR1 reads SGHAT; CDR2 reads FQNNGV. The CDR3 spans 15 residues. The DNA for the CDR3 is TGTGCCAGCAGCTTAGATCCGCCAGCGAGGAATGAGCAGTTCTTC. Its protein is CASSLDPPARNEQFF.

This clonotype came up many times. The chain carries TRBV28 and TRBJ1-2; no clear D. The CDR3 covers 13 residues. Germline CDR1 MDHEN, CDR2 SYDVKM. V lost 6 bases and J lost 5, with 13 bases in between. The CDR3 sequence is CASRLPYGYGYTF. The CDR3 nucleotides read TGTGCCAGCAGGCTACCCTATGGGTATGGCTACACCTTC.

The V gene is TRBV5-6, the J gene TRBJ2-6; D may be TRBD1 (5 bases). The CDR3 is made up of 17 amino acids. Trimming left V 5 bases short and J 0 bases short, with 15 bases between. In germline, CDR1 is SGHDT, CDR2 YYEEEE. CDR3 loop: CASRFRNRSSGANVLTF. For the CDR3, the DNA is TGTGCCAGCAGGTTTCGGAACAGGAGCTCTGGGGCCAACGTCCTGACTTTC.

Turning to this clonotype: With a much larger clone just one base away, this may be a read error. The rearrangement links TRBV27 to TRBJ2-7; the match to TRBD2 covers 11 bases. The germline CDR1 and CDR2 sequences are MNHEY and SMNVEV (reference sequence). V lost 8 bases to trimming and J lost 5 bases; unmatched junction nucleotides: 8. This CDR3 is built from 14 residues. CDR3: CASGPGLAGHEQYF. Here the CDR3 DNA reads TGTGCCAGCGGTCCTGGACTAGCGGGCCACGAGCAGTACTTC.

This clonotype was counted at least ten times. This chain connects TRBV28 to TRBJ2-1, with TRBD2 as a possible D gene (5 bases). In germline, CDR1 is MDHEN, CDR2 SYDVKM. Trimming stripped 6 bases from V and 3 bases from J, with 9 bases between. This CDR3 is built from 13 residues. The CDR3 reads CASSSDYYNEQFF. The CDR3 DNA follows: TGTGCCAGCAGCTCAGACTACTACAATGAGCAGTTCTTC.

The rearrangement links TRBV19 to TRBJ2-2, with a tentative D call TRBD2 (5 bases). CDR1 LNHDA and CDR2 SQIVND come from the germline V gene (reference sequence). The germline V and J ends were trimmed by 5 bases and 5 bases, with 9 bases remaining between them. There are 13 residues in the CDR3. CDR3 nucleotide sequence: TGTGCCAGTAGTCCCGGGATGACCGGGGAGCTGTTTTTT. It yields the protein CASSPGMTGELFF.

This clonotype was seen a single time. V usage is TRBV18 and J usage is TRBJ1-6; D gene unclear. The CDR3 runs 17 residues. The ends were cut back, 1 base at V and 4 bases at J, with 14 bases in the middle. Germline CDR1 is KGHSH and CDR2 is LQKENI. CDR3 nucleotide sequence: TGTGCCAGCTCACCACAATCAACGGGCCGGTATAATTCACCCCTCCACTTT. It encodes CASSPQSTGRYNSPLHF.

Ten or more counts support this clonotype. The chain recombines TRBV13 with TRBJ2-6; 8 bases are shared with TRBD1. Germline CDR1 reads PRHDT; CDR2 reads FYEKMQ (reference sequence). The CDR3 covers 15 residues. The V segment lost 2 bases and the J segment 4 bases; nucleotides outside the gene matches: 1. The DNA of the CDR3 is TGTGCCAGCAGCTTACAGGGGGCCGGGGCCAACGTCCTGACTTTC. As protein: CASSLQGAGANVLTF.

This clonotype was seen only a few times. The CDR3 is CSVDSRNSGNYGYTF. In DNA form, the CDR3 reads TGCAGCGTTGACTCTAGGAACAGCGGTAACTATGGCTACACCTTC. This rearrangement joins TRBV29-1 to TRBJ1-2; D gene ambiguous. The CDR3 runs to 15 residues. Looked up from germline, CDR1 is SQVTM and CDR2 is ANQGSEA. Trimming removed 3 bases at V and 1 base at J, with 15 bases between.

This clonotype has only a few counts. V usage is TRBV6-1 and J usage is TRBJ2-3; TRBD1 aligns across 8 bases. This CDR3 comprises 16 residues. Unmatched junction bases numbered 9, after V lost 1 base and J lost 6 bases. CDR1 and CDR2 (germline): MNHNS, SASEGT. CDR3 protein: CASSEEEGTGSDTQYF. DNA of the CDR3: TGTGCCAGCAGTGAAGAGGAGGGGACAGGCTCCGATACGCAGTATTTT.

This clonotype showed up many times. The CDR3 protein is CSASPRTGKNQPQHF. DNA of the CDR3: TGCAGTGCTAGTCCGCGGACAGGGAAGAATCAGCCCCAGCATTTT. The chain has TRBV20-1 and TRBJ1-5; 8 bases agree with TRBD1. CDR3 length equals 15 residues. From germline, CDR1 is DFQATT and CDR2 SNEGSKA (reference sequence). Trimming cost V 3 bases and J 4 bases; bases outside gene matches: 8.

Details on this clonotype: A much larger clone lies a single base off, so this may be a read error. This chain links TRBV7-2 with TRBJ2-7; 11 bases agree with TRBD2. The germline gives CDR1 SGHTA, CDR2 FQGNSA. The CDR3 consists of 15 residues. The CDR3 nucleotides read TGTGCCAGCAGCGCGACTAGCGGGGTATCCTGCGAGCAGTACTTC. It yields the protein CASSATSGVSCEQYF.

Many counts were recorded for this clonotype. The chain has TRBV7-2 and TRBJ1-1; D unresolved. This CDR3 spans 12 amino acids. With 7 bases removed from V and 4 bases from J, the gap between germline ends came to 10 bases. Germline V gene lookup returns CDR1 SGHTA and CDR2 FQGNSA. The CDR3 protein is CASTDTFTEAFF. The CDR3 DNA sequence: TGTGCCAGCACGGATACTTTCACTGAAGCTTTCTTT.

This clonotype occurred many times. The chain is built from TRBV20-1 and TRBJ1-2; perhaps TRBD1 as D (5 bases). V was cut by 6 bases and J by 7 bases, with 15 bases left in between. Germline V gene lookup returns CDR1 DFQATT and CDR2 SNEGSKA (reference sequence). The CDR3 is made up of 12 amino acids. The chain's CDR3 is CSARAGSGGYTF. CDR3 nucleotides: TGCAGTGCCCGAGCAGGGTCGGGTGGCTACACCTTC.

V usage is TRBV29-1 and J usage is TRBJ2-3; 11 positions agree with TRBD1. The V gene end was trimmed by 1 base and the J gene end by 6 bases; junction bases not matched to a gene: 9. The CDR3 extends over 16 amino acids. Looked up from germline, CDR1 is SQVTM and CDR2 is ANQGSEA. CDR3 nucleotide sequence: TGCAGCGTTGAAGTGTCCGGGACAGGGGGTGGGGATACGCAGTATTTT. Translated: CSVEVSGTGGGDTQYF.

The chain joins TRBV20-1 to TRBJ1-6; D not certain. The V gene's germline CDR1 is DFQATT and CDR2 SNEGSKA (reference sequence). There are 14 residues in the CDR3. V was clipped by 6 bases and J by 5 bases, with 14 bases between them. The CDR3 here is CSAVRGNHNSPLHF. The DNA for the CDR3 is TGCAGTGCGGTCCGTGGCAATCATAATTCACCCCTCCACTTT.

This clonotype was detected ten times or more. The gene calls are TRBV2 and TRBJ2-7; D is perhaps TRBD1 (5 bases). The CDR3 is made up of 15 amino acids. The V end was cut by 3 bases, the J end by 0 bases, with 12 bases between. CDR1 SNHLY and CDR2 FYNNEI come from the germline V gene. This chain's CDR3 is CASSESPGNSYEQYF. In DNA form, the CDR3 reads TGTGCCAGCAGTGAGAGCCCAGGGAACTCCTACGAGCAGTACTTC.

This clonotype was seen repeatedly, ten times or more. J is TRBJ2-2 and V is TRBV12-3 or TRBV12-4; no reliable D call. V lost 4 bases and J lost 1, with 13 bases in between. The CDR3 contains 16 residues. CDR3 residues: CASSSLPTGNTGELFF. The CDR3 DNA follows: TGTGCCAGCAGTTCCCTCCCGACGGGGAACACCGGGGAGCTGTTTTTT.

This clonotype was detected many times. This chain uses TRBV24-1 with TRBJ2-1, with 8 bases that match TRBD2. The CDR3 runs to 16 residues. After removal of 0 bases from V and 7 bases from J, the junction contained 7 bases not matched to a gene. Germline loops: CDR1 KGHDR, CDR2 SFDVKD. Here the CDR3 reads CATSDLGREGRNEQFF. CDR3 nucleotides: TGTGCCACCAGTGATTTGGGCCGGGAGGGCCGTAATGAGCAGTTCTTC.

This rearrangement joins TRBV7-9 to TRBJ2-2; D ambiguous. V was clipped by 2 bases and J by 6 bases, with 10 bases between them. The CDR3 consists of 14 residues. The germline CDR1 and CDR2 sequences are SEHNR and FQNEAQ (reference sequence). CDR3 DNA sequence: TGTGCCAGCAGCTTAAATGGGTTCCCCGGGGAGCTGTTTTTT. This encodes CASSLNGFPGELFF.

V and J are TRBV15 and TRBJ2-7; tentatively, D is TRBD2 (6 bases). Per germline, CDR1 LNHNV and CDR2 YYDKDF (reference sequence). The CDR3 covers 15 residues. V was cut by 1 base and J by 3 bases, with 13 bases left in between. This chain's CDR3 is CATSRASGLYYEQYF. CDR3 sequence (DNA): TGTGCCACCAGCAGAGCCTCGGGACTGTACTACGAGCAGTACTTC.

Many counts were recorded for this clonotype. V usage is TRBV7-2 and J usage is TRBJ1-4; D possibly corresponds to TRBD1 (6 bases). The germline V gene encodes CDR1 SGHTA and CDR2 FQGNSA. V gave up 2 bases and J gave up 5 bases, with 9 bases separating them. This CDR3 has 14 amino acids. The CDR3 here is CASSLRGGNEKLFF. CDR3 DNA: TGTGCCAGCAGCTTACGAGGGGGGAATGAAAAACTGTTTTTT.

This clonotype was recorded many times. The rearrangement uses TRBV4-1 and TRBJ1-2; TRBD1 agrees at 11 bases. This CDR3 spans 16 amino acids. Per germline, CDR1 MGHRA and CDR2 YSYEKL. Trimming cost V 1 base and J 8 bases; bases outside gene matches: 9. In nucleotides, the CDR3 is TGCGCCAGCAGCCAAGTGCCGGGACAGGGGGTAAAAGGCTACACCTTC. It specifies CASSQVPGQGVKGYTF.

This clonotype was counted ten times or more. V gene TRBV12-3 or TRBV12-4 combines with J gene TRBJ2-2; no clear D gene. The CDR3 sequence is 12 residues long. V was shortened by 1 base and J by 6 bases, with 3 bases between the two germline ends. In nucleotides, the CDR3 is TGTGCCAGCAGTTTAGGGTCCGGGGAGCTGTTTTTT. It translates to CASSLGSGELFF.

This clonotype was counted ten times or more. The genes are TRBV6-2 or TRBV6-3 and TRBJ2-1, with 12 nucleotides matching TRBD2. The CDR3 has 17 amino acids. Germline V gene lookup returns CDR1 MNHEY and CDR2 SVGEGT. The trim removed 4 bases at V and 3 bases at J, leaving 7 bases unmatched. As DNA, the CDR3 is TGTGCCAGCAGTTTATATACTAGCGGGAGGATCTACAATGAGCAGTTCTTC. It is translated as CASSLYTSGRIYNEQFF.

In DNA form, the CDR3 reads TGTGCCAGCAAAAGGGAGGGGGCGGGGAGCACTGAAGCTTTCTTT. Its protein product is CASKREGAGSTEAFF. J is TRBJ1-1 and V is TRBV6-1; TRBD1 matches 7 bases. The J segment lost 4 bases and the V segment lost 7 bases, leaving 12 bases of the junction unmatched. Germline CDR1 and CDR2: MNHNS and SASEGT. This CDR3 is 15 amino acids long.

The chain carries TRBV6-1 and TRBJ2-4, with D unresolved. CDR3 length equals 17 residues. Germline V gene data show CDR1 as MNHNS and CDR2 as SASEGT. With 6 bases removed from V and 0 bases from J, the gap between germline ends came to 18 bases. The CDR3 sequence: CASSPNSPTLAKNIQYF. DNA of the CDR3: TGTGCCAGCAGCCCAAATTCGCCCACCCTAGCCAAAAACATTCAGTACTTC.